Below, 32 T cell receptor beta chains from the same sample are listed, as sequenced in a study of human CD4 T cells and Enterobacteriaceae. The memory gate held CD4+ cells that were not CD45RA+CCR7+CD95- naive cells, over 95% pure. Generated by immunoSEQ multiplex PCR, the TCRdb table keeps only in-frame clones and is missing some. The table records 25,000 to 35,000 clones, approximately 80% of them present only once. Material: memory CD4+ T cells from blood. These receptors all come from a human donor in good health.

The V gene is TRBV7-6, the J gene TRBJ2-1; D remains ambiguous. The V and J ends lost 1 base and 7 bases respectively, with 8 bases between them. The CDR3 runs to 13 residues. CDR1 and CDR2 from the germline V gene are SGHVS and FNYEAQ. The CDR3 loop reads CASSLGMRNEQFF. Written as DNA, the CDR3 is TGTGCCAGCAGCTTAGGGATGAGGAATGAGCAGTTCTTC.

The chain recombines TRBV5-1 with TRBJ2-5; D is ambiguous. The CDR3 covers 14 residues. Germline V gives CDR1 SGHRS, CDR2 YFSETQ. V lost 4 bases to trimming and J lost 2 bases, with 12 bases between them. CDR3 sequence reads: CASSPLGQQETQYF. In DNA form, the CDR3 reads TGCGCCAGCAGCCCCCTAGGCCAGCAAGAGACCCAGTACTTC.

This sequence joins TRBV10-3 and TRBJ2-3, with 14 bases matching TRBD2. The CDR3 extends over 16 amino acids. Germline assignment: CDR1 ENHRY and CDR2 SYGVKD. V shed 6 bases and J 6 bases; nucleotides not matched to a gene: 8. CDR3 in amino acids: CAIREGLAGASDTQYF. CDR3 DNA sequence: TGTGCCATCAGGGAGGGACTAGCGGGAGCTAGTGATACGCAGTATTTT.

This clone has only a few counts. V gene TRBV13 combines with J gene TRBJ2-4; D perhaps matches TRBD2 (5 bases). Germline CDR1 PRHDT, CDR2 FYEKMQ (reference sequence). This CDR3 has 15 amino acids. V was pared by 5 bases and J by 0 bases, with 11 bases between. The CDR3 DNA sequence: TGTGCCAGCAGCCCTCAGCGGTCAGCCAAAAACATTCAGTACTTC. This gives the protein CASSPQRSAKNIQYF.

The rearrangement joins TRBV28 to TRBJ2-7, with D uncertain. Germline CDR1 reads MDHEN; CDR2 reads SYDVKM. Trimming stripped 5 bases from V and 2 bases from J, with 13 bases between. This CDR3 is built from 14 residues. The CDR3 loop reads CASSPARAPYEQYF. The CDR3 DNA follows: TGTGCCAGCAGTCCCGCTAGGGCCCCCTACGAGCAGTACTTC. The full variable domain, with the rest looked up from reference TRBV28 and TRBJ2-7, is DVKVTQSSRYLVKRTGEKVFLECVQDMDHENMFWYRQDPGLGLRLIYFSYDVKMKEKGDIPEGYSVSREKKERFSLILESASTNQTSMYLCASSPARAPYEQYFGPGTRLTVT.

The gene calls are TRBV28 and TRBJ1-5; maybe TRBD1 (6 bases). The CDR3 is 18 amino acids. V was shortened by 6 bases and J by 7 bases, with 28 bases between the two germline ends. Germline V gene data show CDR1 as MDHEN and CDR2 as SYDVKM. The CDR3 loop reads CASSLPGRGRGASQPQHF. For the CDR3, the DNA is TGTGCCAGCAGCCTCCCCGGAAGGGGGAGGGGGGCGTCACAGCCCCAGCATTTT.

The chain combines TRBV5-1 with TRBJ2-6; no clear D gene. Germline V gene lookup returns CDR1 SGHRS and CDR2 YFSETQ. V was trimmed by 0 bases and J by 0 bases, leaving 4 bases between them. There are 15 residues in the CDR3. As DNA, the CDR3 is TGCGCCAGCAGCTTGGGGGCCTCTGGGGCCAACGTCCTGACTTTC. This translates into CASSLGASGANVLTF.

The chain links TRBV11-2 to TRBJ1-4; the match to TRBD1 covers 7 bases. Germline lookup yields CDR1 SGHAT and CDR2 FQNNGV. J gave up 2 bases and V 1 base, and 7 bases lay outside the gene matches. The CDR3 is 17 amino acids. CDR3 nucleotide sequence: TGTGCCAGCAGCTTAGCGGGGAGGGGGCGGACTAATGAAAAACTGTTTTTT. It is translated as CASSLAGRGRTNEKLFF.

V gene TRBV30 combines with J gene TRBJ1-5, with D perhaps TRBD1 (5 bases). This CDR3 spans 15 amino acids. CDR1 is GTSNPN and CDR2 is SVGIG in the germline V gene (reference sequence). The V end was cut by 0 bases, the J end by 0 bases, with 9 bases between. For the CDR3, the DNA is TGTGCCTGGAGTGTCGGGGGTCGTAGCAATCAGCCCCAGCATTTT. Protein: CAWSVGGRSNQPQHF.

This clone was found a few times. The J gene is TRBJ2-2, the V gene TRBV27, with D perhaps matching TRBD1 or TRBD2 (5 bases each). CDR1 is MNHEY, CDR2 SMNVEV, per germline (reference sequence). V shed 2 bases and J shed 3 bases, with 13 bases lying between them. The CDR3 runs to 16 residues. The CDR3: CASSLLAGTHTGELFF. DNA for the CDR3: TGTGCCAGCAGTTTACTGGCCGGGACCCACACCGGGGAGCTGTTTTTT.

CDR3 nucleotide sequence: TGTGCCAGCATTTTAATTGGGACCTCAGGAAACACCATATATTTT. Translation gives CASILIGTSGNTIYF. The chain carries TRBV6-1 and TRBJ1-3; the D gene is possibly TRBD1 (5 bases). Germline values: CDR1 MNHNS, CDR2 SASEGT. The CDR3 has 15 amino acids. Trimming cost V 7 bases and J 4 bases, with 17 bases left between them.

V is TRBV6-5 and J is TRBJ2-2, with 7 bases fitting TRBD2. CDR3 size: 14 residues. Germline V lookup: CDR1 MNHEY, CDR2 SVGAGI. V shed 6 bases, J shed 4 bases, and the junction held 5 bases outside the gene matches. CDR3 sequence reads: CASRPLAFTGELFF. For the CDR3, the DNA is TGTGCCAGCAGACCACTAGCGTTCACCGGGGAGCTGTTTTTT.

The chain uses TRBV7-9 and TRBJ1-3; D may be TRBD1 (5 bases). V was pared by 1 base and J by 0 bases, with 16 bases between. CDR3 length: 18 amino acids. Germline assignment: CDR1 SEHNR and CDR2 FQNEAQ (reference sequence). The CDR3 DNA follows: TGTGCCAGCAGCTTAGGGGGCTTCCGGACGGGCTCTGGAAACACCATATATTTT. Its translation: CASSLGGFRTGSGNTIYF. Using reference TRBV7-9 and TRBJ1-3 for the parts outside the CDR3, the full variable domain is DTGVSQNPRHKITKRGQNVTFRCDPISEHNRLYWYRQTLGQGPEFLTYFQNEAQLEKSRLLSDRFSAERPKGSFSTLEIQRTEQGDSAMYLCASSLGGFRTGSGNTIYFGEGSWLTVV.

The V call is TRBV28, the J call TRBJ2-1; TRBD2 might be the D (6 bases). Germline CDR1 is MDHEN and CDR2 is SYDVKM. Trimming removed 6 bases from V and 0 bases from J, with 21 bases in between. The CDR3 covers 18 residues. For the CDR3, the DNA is TGTGCCAGCAGGCCAACGATACCACGGGAGAACTCCTACAATGAGCAGTTCTTC. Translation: CASRPTIPRENSYNEQFF.

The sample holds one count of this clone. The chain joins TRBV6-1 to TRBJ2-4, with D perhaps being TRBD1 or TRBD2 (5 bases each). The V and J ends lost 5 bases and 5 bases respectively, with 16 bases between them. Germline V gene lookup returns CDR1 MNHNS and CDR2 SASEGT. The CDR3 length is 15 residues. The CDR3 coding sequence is TGTGCCAGCAGTCATACTTTTTCGGGACAAAACATTCAGTACTTC. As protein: CASSHTFSGQNIQYF.

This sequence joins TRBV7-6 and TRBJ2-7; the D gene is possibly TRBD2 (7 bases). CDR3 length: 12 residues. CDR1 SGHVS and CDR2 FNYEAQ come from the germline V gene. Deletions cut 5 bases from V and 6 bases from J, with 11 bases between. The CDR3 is CASSVGGAEQYF. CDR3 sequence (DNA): TGTGCCAGCAGCGTGGGGGGGGCCGAGCAGTACTTC.

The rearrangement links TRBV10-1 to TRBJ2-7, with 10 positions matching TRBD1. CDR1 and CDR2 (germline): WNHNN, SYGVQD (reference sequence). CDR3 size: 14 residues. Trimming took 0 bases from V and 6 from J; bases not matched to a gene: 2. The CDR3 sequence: CASSESGQGCEQYF. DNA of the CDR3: TGCGCCAGCAGTGAGTCGGGACAGGGGTGCGAGCAGTACTTC.

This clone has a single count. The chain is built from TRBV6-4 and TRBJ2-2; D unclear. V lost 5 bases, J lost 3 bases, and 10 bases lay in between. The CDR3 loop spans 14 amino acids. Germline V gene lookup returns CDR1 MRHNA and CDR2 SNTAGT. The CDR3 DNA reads TGTGCCAGCAGTCCGGAGAGGTACACCGGGGAGCTGTTTTTT. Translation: CASSPERYTGELFF.

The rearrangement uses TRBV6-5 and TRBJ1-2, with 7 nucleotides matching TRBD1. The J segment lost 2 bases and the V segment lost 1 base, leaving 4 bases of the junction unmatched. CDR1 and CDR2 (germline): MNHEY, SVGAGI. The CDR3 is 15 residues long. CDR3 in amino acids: CASSYLGGRNYGYTF. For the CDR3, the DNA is TGTGCCAGCAGTTACTTAGGGGGCCGAAACTATGGCTACACCTTC.

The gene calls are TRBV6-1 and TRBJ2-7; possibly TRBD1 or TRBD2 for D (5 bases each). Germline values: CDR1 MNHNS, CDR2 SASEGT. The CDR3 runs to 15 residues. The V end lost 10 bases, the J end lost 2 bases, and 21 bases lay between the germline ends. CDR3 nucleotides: TGTGCCATCAGGGACCTCCCCGGGCCAACCTACGAGCAGTACTTC. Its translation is CAIRDLPGPTYEQYF.

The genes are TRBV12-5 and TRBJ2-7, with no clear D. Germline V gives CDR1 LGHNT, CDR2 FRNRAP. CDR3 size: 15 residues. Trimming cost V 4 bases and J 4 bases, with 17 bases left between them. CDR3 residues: CASGSRLTPGYEQYF. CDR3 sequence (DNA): TGTGCTAGTGGTTCCCGGTTGACCCCTGGTTACGAGCAGTACTTC.

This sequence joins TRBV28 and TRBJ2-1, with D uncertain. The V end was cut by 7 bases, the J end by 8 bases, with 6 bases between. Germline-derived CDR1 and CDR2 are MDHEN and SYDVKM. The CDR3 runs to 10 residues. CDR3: CASTGDEQFF. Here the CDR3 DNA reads TGTGCCAGCACTGGCGATGAGCAGTTCTTC. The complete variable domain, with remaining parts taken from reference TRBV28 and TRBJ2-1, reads DVKVTQSSRYLVKRTGEKVFLECVQDMDHENMFWYRQDPGLGLRLIYFSYDVKMKEKGDIPEGYSVSREKKERFSLILESASTNQTSMYLCASTGDEQFFGPGTRLTVL.

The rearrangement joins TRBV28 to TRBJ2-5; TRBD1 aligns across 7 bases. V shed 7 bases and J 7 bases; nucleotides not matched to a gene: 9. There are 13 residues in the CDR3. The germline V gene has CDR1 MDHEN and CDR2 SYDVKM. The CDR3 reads CASITGVGGTQYF. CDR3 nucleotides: TGTGCCAGCATTACAGGGGTTGGCGGGACCCAGTACTTC.

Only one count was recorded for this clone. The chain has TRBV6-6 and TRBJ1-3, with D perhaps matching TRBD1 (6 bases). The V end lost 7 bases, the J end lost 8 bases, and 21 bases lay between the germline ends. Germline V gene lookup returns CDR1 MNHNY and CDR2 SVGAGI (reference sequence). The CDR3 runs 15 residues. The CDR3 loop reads CASTKGGTSKDTIYF. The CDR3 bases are TGTGCCAGCACCAAGGGGGGGACCTCGAAGGACACCATATATTTT.

The CDR3, as DNA: TGTGCCAGTAGTTCGACGGTCGATCAGCCCCAGCATTTT. This codes for CASSSTVDQPQHF. The V and J genes are TRBV19 and TRBJ1-5; D gene unclear. With 5 bases removed from V and 5 bases from J, the gap between germline ends came to 10 bases. The CDR3 is 13 amino acids. Germline V lookup: CDR1 LNHDA, CDR2 SQIVND (reference sequence).

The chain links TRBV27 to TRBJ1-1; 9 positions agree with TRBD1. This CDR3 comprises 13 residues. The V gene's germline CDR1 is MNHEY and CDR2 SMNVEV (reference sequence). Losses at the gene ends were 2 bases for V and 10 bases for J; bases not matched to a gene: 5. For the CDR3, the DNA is TGTGCCAGCAGTTTAGGGGACAGGGTGCGAGCTTTCTTT. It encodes CASSLGDRVRAFF.

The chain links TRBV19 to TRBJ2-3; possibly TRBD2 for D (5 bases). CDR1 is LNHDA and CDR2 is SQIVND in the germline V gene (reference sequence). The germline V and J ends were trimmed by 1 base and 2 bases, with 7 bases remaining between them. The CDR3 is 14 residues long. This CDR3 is CASSIVGDTDTQYF. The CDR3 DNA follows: TGTGCCAGTAGTATAGTGGGAGACACAGATACGCAGTATTTT.

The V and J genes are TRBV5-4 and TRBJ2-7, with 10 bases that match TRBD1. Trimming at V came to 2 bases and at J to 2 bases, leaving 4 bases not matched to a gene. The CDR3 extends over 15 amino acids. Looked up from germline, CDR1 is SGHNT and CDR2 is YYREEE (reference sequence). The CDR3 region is CASSFSGQGTYEQYF. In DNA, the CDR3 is TGTGCCAGCAGCTTTTCGGGACAGGGGACCTACGAGCAGTACTTC.

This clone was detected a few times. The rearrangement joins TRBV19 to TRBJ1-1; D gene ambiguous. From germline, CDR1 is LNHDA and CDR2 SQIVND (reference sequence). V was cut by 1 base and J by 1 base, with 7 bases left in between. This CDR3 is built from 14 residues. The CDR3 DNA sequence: TGTGCCAGTAGTATAGCACAGAAGAACACTGAAGCTTTCTTT. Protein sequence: CASSIAQKNTEAFF.

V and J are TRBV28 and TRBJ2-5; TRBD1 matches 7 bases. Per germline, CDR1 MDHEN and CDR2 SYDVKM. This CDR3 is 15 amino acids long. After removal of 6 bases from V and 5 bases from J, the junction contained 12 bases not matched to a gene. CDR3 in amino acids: CASSKTGSSAETQYF. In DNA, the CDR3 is TGTGCCAGCAGCAAGACAGGGTCCTCGGCGGAGACCCAGTACTTC. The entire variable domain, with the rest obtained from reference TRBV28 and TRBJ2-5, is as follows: DVKVTQSSRYLVKRTGEKVFLECVQDMDHENMFWYRQDPGLGLRLIYFSYDVKMKEKGDIPEGYSVSREKKERFSLILESASTNQTSMYLCASSKTGSSAETQYFGPGTRLLVL.

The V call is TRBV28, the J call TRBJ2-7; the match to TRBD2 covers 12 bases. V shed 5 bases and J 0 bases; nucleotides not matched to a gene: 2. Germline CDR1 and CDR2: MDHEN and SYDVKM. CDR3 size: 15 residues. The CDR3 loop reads CASSPGLAGSYEQYF. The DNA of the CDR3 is TGTGCCAGCAGTCCGGGACTAGCGGGCTCCTACGAGCAGTACTTC.

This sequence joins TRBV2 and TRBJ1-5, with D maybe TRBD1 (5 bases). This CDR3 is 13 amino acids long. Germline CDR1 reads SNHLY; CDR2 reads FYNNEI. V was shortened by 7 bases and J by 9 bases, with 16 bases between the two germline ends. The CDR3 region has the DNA TGTGCCAGCACTCGAGGGGTGGGGACGCCCCAGCATTTT. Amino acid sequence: CASTRGVGTPQHF.